The subject of this entry is one T cell receptor beta chain. Its antigen target is currently unknown. The reads were generated on a NextSeq 550. The Human TCR Profiling Kit (MiLaboratory) was used to prepare UMI-labeled 5' RACE TRB cDNA libraries. cDNA synthesis used the entire amount of extracted RNA, and PCR amplification then used the entire amount of cDNA produced. Libraries were prepared in parallel with an identical number of PCR cycles. In the authors' own workflow: About 50,000 +/- 10,000 unique UMI-labeled TRB cDNA molecules per library were extracted with MIGEC and MiXCR, with at least two reads per UMI required. On average, approximately 40,000 +/- 10,000 functional in-frame TRB CDR3 nucleotide clonotypes lacking stop codons were found per library. Diversity metrics, including normalized Shannon-Wiener and Chao1, were computed in VDJtools after downsampling to 5000 UMI-labeled TRB molecules per sample. For the central five CDR3 residues, VDJtools calculated physicochemical properties weighted by clonotype size, namely interaction energy, strength, volume and Kidera factor 4. Through TCRdb reprocessing, the reads give one entry per CDR3 protein sequence; DNA is omitted. The V and J calls and clone size are TCRdb's, not the authors'. Per the sample table, the count is some 150,000 distinct CDR3 sequences. Around 0.28% of the sample comes from the top ten.

The germline V gene gives CDR1 as MDHEN and CDR2 as SYDVKM. Its CDR3 holds 12 amino acids, cysteine through phenylalanine. The protein alone is recorded here. These data originate in a study of CXCR3-negative and CXCR3-positive naive CD8 T cells (dated by TCRdb to about 2019). With respect to the entire study: In total, roughly 130 million TRB reads were obtained, corresponding to roughly 1.5 +/- 0.3 million reads per library. Naive subsets from several donors and memory cells from 3 donors were included in the TRBV-TRBJ cluster analysis. Diversity and physicochemical repertoire analyses covered some ten donors pooled from two independent experiments. On the study overall, not on this receptor specifically: CXCR3 expression partially decreased after cryopreservation, so most assays used freshly isolated PBMCs. Because surface CD5, which has been linked to self-reactivity in mice, was comparable between naive subsets, TCR interaction strength was also inferred from TRB CDR3 physicochemical properties. Comparably high repertoire diversity was found in both naive subsets, whereas much lower repertoire diversity was found in memory CD8+ T cells. Within the same donor, TRBV-TRBJ usage looked similar between naive CXCR3-negative and CXCR3-positive cells, but memory cells had distinct patterns. Compared with CXCR3-negative naive cells, CXCR3-positive naive cells had TRB CDR3s with higher hydrophobicity (lower Kidera factor 4), lower energy, and higher strength and volume indices.

Each CD8+ T cell subset was flow-sorted in triplicate, with 300,000 or so cells per subset placed directly into RLT lysis buffer. Naive CD8+ T cells were defined stringently as CD45RO-CCR7+CD27+CD95- to exclude memory contaminants. Standard density gradient centrifugation was used to isolate peripheral blood mononuclear cells from buffy coats. A FACSAria III was used to flow-sort naive CXCR3-negative and CXCR3-positive CD8+ T cells. Total RNA was extracted from sorted cells with an RNeasy Mini Kit. The receptor comes from a human donor in good health. Some clones in this sample may be carry-over from other donors' samples. The chain is assembled from TRBV28 and TRBJ2-7; with no DNA, the TCRdb D assignment of TRBD1 cannot be verified. Sequenced material: naive CXCR3+ CD8+ T cells from blood. The sample's cell subset or site label, in plain terms: CD45RO-CCR7+CD27+CD95- naive CD8+ T cells expressing CXCR3 (TNR3+). The CDR3 protein sequence reads: CASGTGTYEQYF.